These 17 T cell receptor beta chains originate from one sample sequenced in a study of blood T cell repertoires in COVID-19. Clones were sequenced by immunoSEQ multiplex PCR, and TCRdb holds only the in-frame ones, with some missing. The sample shows approximately 89,000 clones, more than 65% of them seen only once. The sample consisted of peripheral blood. These receptor sequences come from a man between 70 and 80 years old with COVID-19, enrolled during active disease.

The sample holds a few counts of this clone. This rearrangement joins TRBV5-1 to TRBJ2-1; 9 bases align to TRBD1. This CDR3 is built from 15 residues. CDR1 is SGHRS and CDR2 is YFSETQ in the germline V gene. Germline trimming cut 5 bases from V and 1 base from J; bases unmatched to any gene: 4. CDR3 DNA: TGCGCCAGCAGGGAACAGGGGGCGTCCTACAATGAGCAGTTCTTC. This translates into CASREQGASYNEQFF.

The CDR3, as DNA: TGTGCCAGCAGCCCAGTTGGACAGGGAGGGAACACCGGGGAGCTGTTTTTT. Protein: CASSPVGQGGNTGELFF. The rearrangement uses TRBV7-3 and TRBJ2-2, with TRBD1 identical over 8 bases. CDR1 and CDR2 (germline): SGHTA, FQGTGA. J was trimmed by 1 base and V by 5 bases; bases with no gene match: 9. The CDR3 length is 17 residues.

This clone appeared once. The chain uses TRBV28 and TRBJ1-2, with D perhaps matching TRBD1 (5 bases). From germline, CDR1 is MDHEN and CDR2 SYDVKM. Trimming removed 10 bases at V and 5 bases at J, with 11 bases between. This CDR3 region has 11 residues. DNA of the CDR3: TGTGCCACCCTGACAGCTTATGGCTACACCTTC. Protein product: CATLTAYGYTF.

This chain uses TRBV7-8 with TRBJ1-1; D is unresolved. The CDR3 has 16 amino acids. Germline-derived CDR1 and CDR2 are SGHVS and FQNEAQ. The V end was cut by 5 bases, the J end by 0 bases, with 16 bases between. CDR3: CASSPRTHLLNTEAFF. The CDR3 nucleotides read TGTGCCAGCAGCCCGCGGACTCACCTTCTGAACACTGAAGCTTTCTTT.

As DNA, the CDR3 is TGTGCCAGCAGTGGGGGTCAGGGGGCCTATCAGCCCCAGCATTTT. Amino acid sequence: CASSGGQGAYQPQHF. The rearrangement uses TRBV2 and TRBJ1-5; 8 bases match TRBD1. V lost 4 bases and J lost 5; bases outside the gene matches: 7. Germline V gene lookup returns CDR1 SNHLY and CDR2 FYNNEI. The CDR3 covers 15 residues.

This clone was detected only a few times. The chain couples TRBV27 to TRBJ1-2; D is perhaps TRBD1 (5 bases). The CDR3 is 15 residues long. V lost 8 bases and J lost 8, with 24 bases in between. CDR1 is MNHEY and CDR2 is SMNVEV in the germline V gene (reference sequence). CDR3 loop: CASSSPSRQPLGYTF. In DNA, the CDR3 is TGTGCCAGCTCCTCTCCGTCTAGACAGCCTCTAGGCTACACCTTC.

This clone was counted a single time. The J gene is TRBJ1-5, the V gene TRBV6-1; D is uncertain. The CDR3 runs 15 residues. Germline loops: CDR1 MNHNS, CDR2 SASEGT. V dropped 0 bases and J dropped 6 bases, with 12 bases sitting between them. CDR3 sequence: CASSEAGLLGQPQHF. DNA of the CDR3: TGTGCCAGCAGTGAAGCGGGCCTCCTGGGTCAGCCCCAGCATTTT.

The chain uses TRBV7-2 and TRBJ1-4; D is undetermined. Germline lookup yields CDR1 SGHTA and CDR2 FQGNSA. The CDR3 extends over 16 amino acids. The ends were cut back, 1 base at V and 7 bases at J, with 16 bases in the middle. CDR3 in DNA: TGTGCCAGCAGCTTAGGGGGAAAACCAGCGGGTGAAAAACTGTTTTTT. Its translation: CASSLGGKPAGEKLFF. Full variable domain (remainder filled in from reference TRBV7-2 and TRBJ1-4): GAGVSQSPSNKVTEKGKDVELRCDPISGHTALYWYRQSLGQGLEFLIYFQGNSAPDKSGLPSDRFSAERTGGSVSTLTIQRTQQEDSAVYLCASSLGGKPAGEKLFFGSGTQLSVL.

The chain's CDR3 is CSVATDNPNQPQHF. Written as DNA, the CDR3 is TGCAGCGTTGCAACGGACAACCCGAATCAGCCCCAGCATTTT. The rearrangement links TRBV29-1 to TRBJ1-5; TRBD1 might be the D (5 bases). Germline CDR1 and CDR2: SQVTM and ANQGSEA. Trimming left V 4 bases short and J 4 bases short, with 14 bases between. The CDR3 sequence is 14 residues long.

The V call is TRBV6-2 or TRBV6-3, the J call TRBJ1-6; TRBD1 matches 8 bases. Trimming at V came to 6 bases and at J to 7 bases, leaving 11 bases not matched to a gene. CDR3 size: 16 residues. In germline, CDR1 is MNHEY, CDR2 SVGEGT. The CDR3 sequence: CASSPRTGLLNSPLHF. The CDR3 nucleotides read TGTGCCAGCAGCCCTCGGACAGGGCTCCTCAATTCACCCCTCCACTTT.

V is TRBV15 and J is TRBJ2-7; no definite D call. Germline V gives CDR1 LNHNV, CDR2 YYDKDF (reference sequence). There are 11 residues in the CDR3. Trimming cost V 5 bases and J 7 bases, with 9 bases left between them. Here the CDR3 reads CATSQGEEQYF. The CDR3, as DNA: TGTGCCACCAGCCAAGGAGAGGAGCAGTACTTC. The variable domain in full, with the rest retrieved from reference TRBV15 and TRBJ2-7, is DAMVIQNPRYQVTQFGKPVTLSCSQTLNHNVMYWYQQKSSQAPKLLFHYYDKDFNNEADTPDNFQSRRPNTSFCFLDIRSPGLGDTAMYLCATSQGEEQYFGPGTRLTVT.

The chain combines TRBV7-2 with TRBJ2-1, with 10 positions matching TRBD2. The germline CDR1 and CDR2 sequences are SGHTA and FQGNSA. This CDR3 contains 15 residues. J lost 4 bases, V lost 5 bases, and 5 bases had no gene match. The CDR3 DNA reads as TGTGCCAGCAGCCCCGGGACTAGCGTTTACAATGAGCAGTTCTTC. Translated, it gives CASSPGTSVYNEQFF.

The chain links TRBV6-6 to TRBJ2-1; 7 positions agree with TRBD1. The CDR3 covers 15 residues. Germline V lookup: CDR1 MNHNY, CDR2 SVGAGI (reference sequence). J lost 2 bases, V lost 9 bases, and 10 bases had no gene match. CDR3 in DNA: TGTGCCAGTATGGACAGGAAAAAGACCTACAATGAGCAGTTCTTC. Translation: CASMDRKKTYNEQFF.

This clone was counted once. The chain uses TRBV18 and TRBJ2-7; D call uncertain. Per germline, CDR1 KGHSH and CDR2 LQKENI. Trimming left V 0 bases short and J 6 bases short, with 9 bases between. This CDR3 comprises 13 residues. The CDR3 reads CASSPPSLPEQYF. DNA for the CDR3: TGTGCCAGCTCACCACCGTCCCTCCCCGAGCAGTACTTC.

The chain carries TRBV7-3 and TRBJ2-2, with D possibly TRBD1 on 5 matching bases. CDR1 and CDR2 (germline): SGHTA, FQGTGA. The V end was cut by 4 bases, the J end by 8 bases, with 8 bases between. The length of the CDR3 is 12 residues. The CDR3 nucleotides are TGTGCCAGCAGCTCCCAGGGAGGGGAGCTGTTTTTT. Amino acids: CASSSQGGELFF.

The chain recombines TRBV29-1 with TRBJ1-1; no firm D call. CDR3 length equals 12 residues. The germline CDR1 and CDR2 sequences are SQVTM and ANQGSEA. V was shortened by 4 bases and J by 4 bases, with 10 bases between the two germline ends. The CDR3 reads CSVVRVGTEAFF. As DNA, the CDR3 is TGCAGCGTTGTCCGGGTAGGCACTGAAGCTTTCTTT.

The chain uses TRBV29-1 and TRBJ2-5; a possible D gene is TRBD2 (6 bases). Germline CDR1 SQVTM, CDR2 ANQGSEA. Between the trimmed V and J ends, which lost 4 bases and 5 bases, there was a span of 17 bases. There are 14 residues in the CDR3. The CDR3 nucleotides are TGCAGCGTTGTTGGAGGGATGGGGTGGGAGACCCAGTACTTC. It is translated as CSVVGGMGWETQYF.